This record looks at one T cell receptor beta chain sequence and its context. The antigen remains undetermined. The donors (healthy individuals) were bone marrow donors. This sample was taken from a study of cytomegalovirus exposure and HLA in healthy donors. Study-level results: HLA allele associations emerged for under 20,000 TCR beta sequences in a later analysis, at 0.05 false discovery rate. Later analysis demonstrated an association between a missense DCLRE1C variant and TCR beta V- and J-gene trimming.

PCR involved 60 Vbeta and 13 Jbeta primers. The protocol was immunoSEQ multiplex PCR, while the TCRdb copy is restricted to in-frame clones and leaves out a portion. This sample has around 120,000 clones, with 60% to 85% found just once. CDR1 SGHKS and CDR2 YYEKEE come from the germline V gene (reference sequence). The V gene end was trimmed by 3 bases and the J gene end by 7 bases; junction bases not matched to a gene: 7. This CDR3 spans 14 amino acids. This TCR was recovered from a middle-aged man in good health and CMV-seropositive. The chain has TRBV5-5 and TRBJ1-1, with 9 bases aligning to TRBD1. Material for sequencing was PBMCs. CDR3 DNA: TGTGCCAGCAGCTACTGGGACAGGGTTGATGAAGCTTTCTTT. This encodes CASSYWDRVDEAFF.